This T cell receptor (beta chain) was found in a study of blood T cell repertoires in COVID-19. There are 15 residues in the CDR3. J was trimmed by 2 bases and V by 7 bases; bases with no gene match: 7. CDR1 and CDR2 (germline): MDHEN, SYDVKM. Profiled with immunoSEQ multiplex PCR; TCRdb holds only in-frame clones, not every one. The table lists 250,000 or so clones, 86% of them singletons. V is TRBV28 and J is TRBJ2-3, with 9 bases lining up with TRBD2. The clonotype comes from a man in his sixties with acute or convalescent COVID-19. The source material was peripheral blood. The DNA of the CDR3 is TGTGCCAGCAATCCTCTGGGACTAGCCACAGATACGCAGTATTTT. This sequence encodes CASNPLGLATDTQYF.